Ten or more counts support the clone carrying this TCR beta chain. This CDR3 contains 13 residues. Germline CDR1 reads SGHAT; CDR2 reads FQDESV (reference sequence). V lost 4 bases to trimming and J lost 3 bases, with 10 bases between them. The sample originates from a study of T cells after yellow fever vaccination. 5'RACE template switching generated TCR cDNA, adding a universal primer site and UMIs. In TCRdb, the 5' RACE reads were re-called with MiXCR into one record per CDR3 protein. The sample contains under 200,000 distinct CDR3 sequences, 6% to 7.5% of which appear only once. This sequence joins TRBV11-1 and TRBJ2-7; D gene uncertain. Sequenced material: CD4+ T cells sorted from PBMCs, taken 5 to 6 days after the first yellow fever vaccination. The TCR sequence derives from a man between 18 and 29 years old who received the YFV17D yellow fever vaccine. CDR3 protein: CASSYGLGYEQYV. CDR3 DNA: TGTGCCAGCAGCTACGGGCTTGGCTACGAGCAGTACGTC.